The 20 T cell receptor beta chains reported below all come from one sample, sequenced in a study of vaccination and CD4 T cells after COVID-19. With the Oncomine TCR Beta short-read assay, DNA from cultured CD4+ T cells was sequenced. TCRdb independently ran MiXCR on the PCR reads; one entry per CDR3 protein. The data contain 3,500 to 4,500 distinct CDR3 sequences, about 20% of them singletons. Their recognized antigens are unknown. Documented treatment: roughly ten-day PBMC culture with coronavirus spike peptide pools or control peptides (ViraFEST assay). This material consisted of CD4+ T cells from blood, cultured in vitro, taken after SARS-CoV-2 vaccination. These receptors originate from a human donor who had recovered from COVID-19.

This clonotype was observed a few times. The CDR3 sequence: CSVRIGTNSGNTIYF. Written as DNA, the CDR3 is TGCAGCGTTAGAATCGGTACCAACTCTGGAAACACCATATATTTT. The chain joins TRBV29-1 to TRBJ1-3; D is undetermined. The length of the CDR3 is 15 residues. In germline, CDR1 is SQVTM, CDR2 ANQGSEA. Trimming cost V 5 bases and J 0 bases, with 14 bases left between them.

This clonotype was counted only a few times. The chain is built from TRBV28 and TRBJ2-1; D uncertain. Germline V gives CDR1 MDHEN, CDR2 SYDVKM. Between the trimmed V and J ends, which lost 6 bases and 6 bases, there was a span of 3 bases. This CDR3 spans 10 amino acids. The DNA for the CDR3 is TGTGCCAGCAGGGGCAATGAGCAGTTCTTC. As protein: CASRGNEQFF.

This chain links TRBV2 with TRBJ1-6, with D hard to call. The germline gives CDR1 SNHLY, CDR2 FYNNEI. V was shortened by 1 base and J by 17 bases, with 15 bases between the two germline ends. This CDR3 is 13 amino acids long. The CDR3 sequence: CASSEDRYVTFHF. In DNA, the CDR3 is TGTGCCAGCAGTGAAGATAGATACGTCACCTTCCACTTT.

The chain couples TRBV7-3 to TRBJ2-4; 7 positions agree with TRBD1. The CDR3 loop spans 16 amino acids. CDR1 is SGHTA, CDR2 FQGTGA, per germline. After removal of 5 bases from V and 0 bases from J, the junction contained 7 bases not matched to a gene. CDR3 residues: CASSLRGGLAKNIQYF. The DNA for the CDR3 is TGTGCCAGCAGCCTTAGAGGGGGCCTAGCCAAAAACATTCAGTACTTC.

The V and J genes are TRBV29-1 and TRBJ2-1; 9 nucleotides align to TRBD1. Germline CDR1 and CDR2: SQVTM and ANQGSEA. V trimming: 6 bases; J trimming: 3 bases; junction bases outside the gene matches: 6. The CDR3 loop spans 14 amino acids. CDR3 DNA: TGCAGCGTACGGGACAGGGACCTCTACAATGAGCAGTTCTTC. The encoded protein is CSVRDRDLYNEQFF.

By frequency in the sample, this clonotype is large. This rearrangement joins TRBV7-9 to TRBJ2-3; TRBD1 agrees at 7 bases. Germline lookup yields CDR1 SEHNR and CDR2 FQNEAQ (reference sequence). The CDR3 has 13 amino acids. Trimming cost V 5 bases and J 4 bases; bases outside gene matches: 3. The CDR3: CASSRTGADTQYF. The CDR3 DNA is TGTGCCAGCAGCCGTACAGGGGCAGATACGCAGTATTTT.

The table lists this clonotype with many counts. The CDR3 nucleotides are TGTGCCAGCAGCCGAATGGGGGGAGCTAACTATGGCTACACCTTC. It encodes CASSRMGGANYGYTF. V usage is TRBV7-8 and J usage is TRBJ1-2; TRBD1 might be the D (5 bases). Germline values: CDR1 SGHVS, CDR2 FQNEAQ. CDR3 length: 15 amino acids. The V gene lost 5 bases and the J gene lost 0 bases, with 13 bases spanning the gap.

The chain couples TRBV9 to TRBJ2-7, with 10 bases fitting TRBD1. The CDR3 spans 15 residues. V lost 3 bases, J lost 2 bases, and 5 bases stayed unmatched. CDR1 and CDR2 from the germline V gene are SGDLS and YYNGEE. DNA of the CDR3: TGTGCCAGCAGCGAAAGACAGGGGGCCACCTACGAGCAGTACTTC. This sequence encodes CASSERQGATYEQYF.

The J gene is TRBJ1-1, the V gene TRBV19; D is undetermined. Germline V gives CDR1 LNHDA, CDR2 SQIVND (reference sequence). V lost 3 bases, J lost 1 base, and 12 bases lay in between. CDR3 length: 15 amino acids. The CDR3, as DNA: TGTGCCAGTAGTATTCGGGATCAGGCGAACACTGAAGCTTTCTTT. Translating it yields CASSIRDQANTEAFF. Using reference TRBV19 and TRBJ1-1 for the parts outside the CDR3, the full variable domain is DGGITQSPKYLFRKEGQNVTLSCEQNLNHDAMYWYRQDPGQGLRLIYYSQIVNDFQKGDIAEGYSVSREKKESFPLTVTSAQKNPTAFYLCASSIRDQANTEAFFGQGTRLTVV.

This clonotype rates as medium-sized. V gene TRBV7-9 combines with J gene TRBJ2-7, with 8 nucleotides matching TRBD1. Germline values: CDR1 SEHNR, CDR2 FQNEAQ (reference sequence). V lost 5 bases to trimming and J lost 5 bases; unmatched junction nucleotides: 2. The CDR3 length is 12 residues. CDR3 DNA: TGTGCCAGCAGCGGACAGGGCGACGAGCAGTACTTC. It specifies CASSGQGDEQYF. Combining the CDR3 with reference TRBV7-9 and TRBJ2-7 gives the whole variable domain DTGVSQNPRHKITKRGQNVTFRCDPISEHNRLYWYRQTLGQGPEFLTYFQNEAQLEKSRLLSDRFSAERPKGSFSTLEIQRTEQGDSAMYLCASSGQGDEQYFGPGTRLTVT.

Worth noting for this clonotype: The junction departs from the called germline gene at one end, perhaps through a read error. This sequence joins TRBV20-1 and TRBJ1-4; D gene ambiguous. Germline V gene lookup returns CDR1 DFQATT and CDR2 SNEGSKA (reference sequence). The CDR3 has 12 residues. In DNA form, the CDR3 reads TGCAGTGCCCCGCAGACGGACCTAGCTCCTCTCTTT. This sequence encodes CSAPQTDLAPLF.

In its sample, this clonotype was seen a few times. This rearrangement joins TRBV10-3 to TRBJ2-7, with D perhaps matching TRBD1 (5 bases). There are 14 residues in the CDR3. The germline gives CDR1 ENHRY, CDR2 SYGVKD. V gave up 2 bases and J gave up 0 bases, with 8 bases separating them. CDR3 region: CAISERQTSYEQYF. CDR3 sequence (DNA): TGTGCCATCAGTGAGAGACAGACCTCCTACGAGCAGTACTTC.

The CDR3 loop is CASSDNGGPGLGDTQYF. The CDR3 nucleotides are TGTGCCAGCAGCGACAACGGGGGGCCGGGATTAGGCGATACGCAGTATTTT. The V gene is TRBV7-9, the J gene TRBJ2-3; D possibly corresponds to TRBD2 (7 bases). V lost 5 bases and J lost 6, with 24 bases in between. The CDR3 is 17 amino acids. Looked up from germline, CDR1 is SEHNR and CDR2 is FQNEAQ (reference sequence).

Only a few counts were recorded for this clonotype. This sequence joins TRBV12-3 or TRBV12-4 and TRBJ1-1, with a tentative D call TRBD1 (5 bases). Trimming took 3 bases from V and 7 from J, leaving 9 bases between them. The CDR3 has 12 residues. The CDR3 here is CASSFTGDEAFF. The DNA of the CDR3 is TGTGCCAGCAGTTTTACGGGGGATGAAGCTTTCTTT.

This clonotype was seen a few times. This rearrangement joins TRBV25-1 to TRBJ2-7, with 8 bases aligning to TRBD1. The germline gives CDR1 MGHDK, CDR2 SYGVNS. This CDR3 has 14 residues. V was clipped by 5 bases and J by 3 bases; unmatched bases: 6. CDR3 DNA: TGTGCCAGCAGTCGACAGGGGTTAAGCTACGAGCAGTACTTC. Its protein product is CASSRQGLSYEQYF.

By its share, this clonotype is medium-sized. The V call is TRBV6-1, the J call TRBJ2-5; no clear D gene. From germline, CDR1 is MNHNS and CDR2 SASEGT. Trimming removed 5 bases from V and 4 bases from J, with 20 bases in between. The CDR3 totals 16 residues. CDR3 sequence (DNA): TGTGCCAGCAGTCCCCATGGACCACCGGCAGGAGAGACCCAGTACTTC. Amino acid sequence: CASSPHGPPAGETQYF.

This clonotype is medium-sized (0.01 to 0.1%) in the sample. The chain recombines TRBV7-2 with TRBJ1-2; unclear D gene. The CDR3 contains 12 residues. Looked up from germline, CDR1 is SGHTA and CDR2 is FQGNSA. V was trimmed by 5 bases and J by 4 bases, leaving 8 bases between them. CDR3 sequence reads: CASSRLPYGYTF. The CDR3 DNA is TGTGCCAGCAGCCGGCTGCCCTATGGCTACACCTTC.

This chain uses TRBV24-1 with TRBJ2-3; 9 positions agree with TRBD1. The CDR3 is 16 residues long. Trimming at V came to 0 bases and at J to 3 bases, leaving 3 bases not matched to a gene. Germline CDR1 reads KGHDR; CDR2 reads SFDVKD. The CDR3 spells CATSDLSGTGTDTQYF. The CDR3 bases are TGTGCCACCAGTGATTTGTCCGGGACAGGGACAGATACGCAGTATTTT.

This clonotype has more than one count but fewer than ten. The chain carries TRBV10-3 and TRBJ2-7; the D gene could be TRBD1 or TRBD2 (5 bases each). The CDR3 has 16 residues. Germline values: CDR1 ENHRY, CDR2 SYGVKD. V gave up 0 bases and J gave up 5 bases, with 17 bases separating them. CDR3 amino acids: CAISESSSGTEHEQYF. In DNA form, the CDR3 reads TGTGCCATCAGTGAGTCGTCTTCAGGGACGGAGCACGAGCAGTACTTC.

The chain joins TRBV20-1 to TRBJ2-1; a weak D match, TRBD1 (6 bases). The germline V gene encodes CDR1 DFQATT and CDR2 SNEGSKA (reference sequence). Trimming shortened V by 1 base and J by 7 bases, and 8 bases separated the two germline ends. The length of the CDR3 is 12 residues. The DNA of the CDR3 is TGCAGTGCTAGAGTCAGGGGTAATGAGCAGTTCTTC. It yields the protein CSARVRGNEQFF.